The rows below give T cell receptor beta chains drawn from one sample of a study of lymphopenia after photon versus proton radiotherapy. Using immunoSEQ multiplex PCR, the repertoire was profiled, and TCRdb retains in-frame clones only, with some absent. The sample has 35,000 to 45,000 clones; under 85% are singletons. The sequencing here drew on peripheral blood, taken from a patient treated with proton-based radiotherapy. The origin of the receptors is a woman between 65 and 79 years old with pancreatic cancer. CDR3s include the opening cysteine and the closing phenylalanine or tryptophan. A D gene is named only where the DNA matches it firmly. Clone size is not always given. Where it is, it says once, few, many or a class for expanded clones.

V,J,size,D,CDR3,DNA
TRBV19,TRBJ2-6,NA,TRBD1,CASSIFSRDRAFGANVLTF,TGTGCCAGTAGTATATTCTCGCGGGACAGGGCATTTGGGGCCAACGTCCTGACTTTC
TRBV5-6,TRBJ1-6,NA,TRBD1,CASSLDSGTGTANSPLHF,TGTGCCAGCAGCTTGGATTCGGGGACCGGGACAGCTAATTCACCCCTCCACTTT
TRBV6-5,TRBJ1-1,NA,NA,CASSYQGTQAFF,TGTGCCAGCAGTTACCAGGGGACACAAGCTTTCTTT
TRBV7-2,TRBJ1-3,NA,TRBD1,CASSFGGQGGNTIYF,TGTGCCAGCAGCTTCGGGGGACAGGGGGGAAACACCATATATTTT
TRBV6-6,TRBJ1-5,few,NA,CASKNNQPQHF,TGTGCCAGCAAAAATAATCAGCCCCAGCATTTT
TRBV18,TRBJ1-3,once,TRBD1,CASSPLVQGANPGNTIYF,TGTGCCAGCTCACCACTGGTTCAGGGGGCTAATCCTGGAAACACCATATATTTT
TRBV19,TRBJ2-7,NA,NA,CASSIDGTRYEQYF,TGTGCCAGTAGTATAGACGGGACGCGCTACGAGCAGTACTTC
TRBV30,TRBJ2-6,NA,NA,CAWSRIDLLRANVLTF,TGTGCCTGGAGTCGAATAGATCTCCTAAGGGCCAACGTCCTGACTTTC
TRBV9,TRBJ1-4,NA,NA,CASSRTPTNEKLFF,TGTGCCAGCAGCCGGACCCCAACTAATGAAAAACTGTTTTTT
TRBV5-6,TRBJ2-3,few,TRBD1,CASSANNWDRGSLTDTQYF,TGTGCCAGCAGCGCAAATAACTGGGACAGGGGAAGCCTCACAGATACGCAGTATTTT
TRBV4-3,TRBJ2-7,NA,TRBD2,CASSQSFGTNFYEQYF,TGCGCCAGCAGCCAATCGTTTGGGACTAATTTCTACGAGCAGTACTTC
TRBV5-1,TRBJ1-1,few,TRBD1,CASSLGAGGTEAFF,TGCGCCAGCAGCTTGGGGGCAGGGGGCACTGAAGCTTTCTTT
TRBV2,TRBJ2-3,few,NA,CASREQGPTDTQYF,TGTGCCAGCAGGGAACAGGGTCCCACAGATACGCAGTATTTT
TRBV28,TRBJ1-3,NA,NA,CASRVGPSGNTIYF,TGTGCCAGCAGGGTAGGACCCTCTGGAAACACCATATATTTT
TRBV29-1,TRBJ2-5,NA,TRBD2,CSVGTTELQGTQYF,TGCAGCGTAGGGACTACCGAACTCCAAGGGACCCAGTACTTC
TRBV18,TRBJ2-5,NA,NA,CASSPVFRETQYF,TGTGCCAGCTCACCAGTGTTCCGAGAGACCCAGTACTTC
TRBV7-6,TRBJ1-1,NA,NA,CASSPGTMNTEAFF,TGTGCCAGCAGCCCAGGGACCATGAACACTGAAGCTTTCTTT
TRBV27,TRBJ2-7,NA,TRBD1,CASRKRPAQGASSYEQYF,TGTGCCAGCAGAAAACGCCCGGCACAGGGGGCTTCCTCCTACGAGCAGTACTTC
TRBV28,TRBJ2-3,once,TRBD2,CASSPDGGWADTQYF,TGTGCCAGCAGCCCAGACGGGGGGTGGGCAGATACGCAGTATTTT
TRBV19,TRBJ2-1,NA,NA,CASSRGNPYNEQFF,TGTGCCAGTAGTCGTGGGAACCCCTACAATGAGCAGTTCTTC
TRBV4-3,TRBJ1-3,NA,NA,CASSQDLVQGDNTIYF,TGCGCCAGCAGCCAAGATCTAGTACAGGGTGACAACACCATATATTTT
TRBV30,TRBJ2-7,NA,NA,CAWSRSGQHYEQYF,TGTGCCTGGAGTCGGTCGGGCCAACACTACGAGCAGTACTTC
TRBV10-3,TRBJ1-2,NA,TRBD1,CAIRTGVGYGYTF,TGTGCCATCCGGACAGGGGTTGGGTATGGCTACACCTTC
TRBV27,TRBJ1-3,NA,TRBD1,CASSLKGDREDGGNTIYF,TGTGCCAGCAGTTTAAAGGGGGACAGGGAGGATGGTGGTAACACCATATATTTT
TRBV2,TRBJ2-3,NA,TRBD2,CASKVSSGRWADTQYF,TGTGCCAGCAAGGTTTCTAGCGGGAGGTGGGCAGATACGCAGTATTTT
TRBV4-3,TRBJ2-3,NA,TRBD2,CASSQVSGGLTDTQYF,TGCGCCAGCAGCCAAGTCAGCGGGGGCCTCACAGATACGCAGTATTTT
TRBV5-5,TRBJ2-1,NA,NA,CASSFSDLNNEQFF,TGTGCCAGCAGCTTTTCTGATCTCAACAATGAGCAGTTCTTC
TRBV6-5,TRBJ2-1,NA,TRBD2,CASSYETSGTHEQFF,TGTGCCAGCAGTTACGAAACTAGCGGGACGCATGAGCAGTTCTTC
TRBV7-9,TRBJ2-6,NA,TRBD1,CASSLSSTGVGANVLTF,TGTGCCAGCAGCTTATCCTCAACAGGGGTTGGGGCCAACGTCCTGACTTTC
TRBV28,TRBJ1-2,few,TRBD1,CASRRDRVEGYTF,TGTGCCAGCAGGCGGGACAGGGTCGAGGGCTACACCTTC
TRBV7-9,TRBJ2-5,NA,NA,CASSARARETQYF,TGTGCCAGCAGCGCACGTGCCAGGGAGACCCAGTACTTC
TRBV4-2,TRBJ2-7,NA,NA,CASSQEFREASYEQYF,TGTGCCAGCAGCCAAGAATTCAGGGAGGCCAGCTACGAGCAGTACTTC
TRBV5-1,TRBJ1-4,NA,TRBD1,CASSLEGQGYEKLFF,TGCGCCAGCAGCTTGGAAGGACAGGGTTATGAAAAACTGTTTTTT
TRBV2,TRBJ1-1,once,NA,CASGDGYSNEAFF,TGTGCCAGCGGGGACGGCTATTCCAATGAAGCTTTCTTT
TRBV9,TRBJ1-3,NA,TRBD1,CASSDRGTPGNTIYF,TGTGCCAGCAGCGACAGGGGGACACCTGGAAACACCATATATTTT
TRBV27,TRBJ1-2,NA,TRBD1,CASSSGQGLLNGYTF,TGTGCCAGCAGTTCGGGACAGGGGCTTCTCAATGGCTACACCTTC
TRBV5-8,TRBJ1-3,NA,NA,CASSFGGYSGNTIYF,TGTGCCAGCAGCTTCGGAGGGTACTCTGGAAACACCATATATTTT
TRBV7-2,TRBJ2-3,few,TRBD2,CASSPWTSGSPSTDTQYF,TGTGCCAGCAGCCCTTGGACTAGCGGGAGTCCTAGCACAGATACGCAGTATTTT
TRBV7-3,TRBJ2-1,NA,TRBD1,CASSLDRDRNEQFF,TGTGCCAGCAGCTTAGACCGGGACAGGAATGAGCAGTTCTTC
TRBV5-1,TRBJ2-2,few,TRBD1,CASSFGTGEREELFF,TGCGCCAGCAGCTTCGGGACAGGGGAGAGGGAGGAGCTGTTTTTT
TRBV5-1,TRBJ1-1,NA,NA,CASSWGGRLGNTEAFF,TGCGCCAGCAGCTGGGGGGGCCGCCTTGGGAACACTGAAGCTTTCTTT
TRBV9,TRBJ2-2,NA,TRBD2,CASSVGGTDTGELFF,TGTGCCAGCAGCGTGGGAGGGACTGACACCGGGGAGCTGTTTTTT
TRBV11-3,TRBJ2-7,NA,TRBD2,CASSLGTSGTYEQYF,TGTGCCAGCAGCTTAGGAACTAGCGGGACCTACGAGCAGTACTTC
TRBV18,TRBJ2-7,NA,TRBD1,CASSPRQGVYEQYF,TGTGCCAGCTCACCACGACAGGGGGTCTACGAGCAGTACTTC
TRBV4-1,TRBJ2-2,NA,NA,CASSQAQTSELFF,TGCGCCAGCAGCCAAGCGCAAACGTCGGAGCTGTTTTTT
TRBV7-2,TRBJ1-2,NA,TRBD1,CASSYSQGANYGYTF,TGTGCCAGCAGCTACAGTCAGGGGGCTAACTATGGCTACACCTTC
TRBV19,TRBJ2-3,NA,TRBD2,CASRLAEGDTQYF,TGTGCCAGTAGACTAGCGGAAGGGGATACGCAGTATTTT
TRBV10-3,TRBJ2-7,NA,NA,CAISRANYEQYF,TGTGCCATCAGTCGAGCTAACTACGAGCAGTACTTC
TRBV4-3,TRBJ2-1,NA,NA,CASSQIIYNEQFF,TGCGCCAGCAGCCAAATCATTTACAATGAGCAGTTCTTC
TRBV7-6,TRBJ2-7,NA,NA,CASSLGTGNYEQYF,TGTGCCAGCAGCTTGGGGACGGGGAACTACGAGCAGTACTTC
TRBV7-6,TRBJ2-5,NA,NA,CASSPGGTQYF,TGTGCCAGCAGCCCCGGAGGGACCCAGTACTTC
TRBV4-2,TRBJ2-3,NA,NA,CASSQDRLGRGDTQYF,TGTGCCAGCAGCCAAGATCGGCTGGGCCGGGGAGATACGCAGTATTTT
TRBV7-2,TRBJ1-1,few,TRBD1,CASSYGDRDLAFF,TGTGCCAGCAGCTACGGGGACAGGGACTTAGCTTTCTTT
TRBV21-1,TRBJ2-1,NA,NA,CASSNKFRTFDNEQFF,TGTGCCAGCAGCAACAAGTTCCGGACATTCGACAATGAGCAGTTCTTC
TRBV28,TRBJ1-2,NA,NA,CASSFTSRGTGYTF,TGTGCCAGCAGTTTTACCTCCCGGGGCACTGGCTACACCTTC